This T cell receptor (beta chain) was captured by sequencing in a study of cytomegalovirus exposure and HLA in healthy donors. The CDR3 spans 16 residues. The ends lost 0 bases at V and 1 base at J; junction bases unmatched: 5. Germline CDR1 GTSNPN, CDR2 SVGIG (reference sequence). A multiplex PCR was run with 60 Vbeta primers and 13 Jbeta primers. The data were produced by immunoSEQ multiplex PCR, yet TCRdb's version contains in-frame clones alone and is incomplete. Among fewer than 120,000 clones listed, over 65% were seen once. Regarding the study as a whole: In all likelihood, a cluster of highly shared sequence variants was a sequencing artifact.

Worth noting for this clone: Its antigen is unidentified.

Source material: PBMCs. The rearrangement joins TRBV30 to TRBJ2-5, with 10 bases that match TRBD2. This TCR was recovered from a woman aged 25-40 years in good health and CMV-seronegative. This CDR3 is CAWSVRAGGIQETQYF. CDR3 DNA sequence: TGTGCCTGGAGTGTACGAGCGGGAGGGATCCAAGAGACCCAGTACTTC. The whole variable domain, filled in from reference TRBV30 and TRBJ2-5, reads SQTIHQWPATLVQPVGSPLSLECTVEGTSNPNLYWYRQAAGRGLQLLFYSVGIGQISSEVPQNLSASRPQDRQFILSSKKLLLSDSGFYLCAWSVRAGGIQETQYFGPGTRLLVL.